One and the same sample provided the 18 T cell receptor beta chains below, sequenced in a study of blood T cell repertoires in COVID-19. The table came from immunoSEQ multiplex PCR; TCRdb's copy has only in-frame clones and leaves some out. The sample holds fewer than 300,000 clones, 85% seen once. The sequenced material came from PBMCs or T cells enriched from blood (not recorded which). All receptors derive from a woman aged 45-65 years who had recovered from COVID-19.

Points on this clone: Other DNA sequences from this sample encode an identical CDR3 as well. This chain connects TRBV9 to TRBJ1-2; D perhaps matches TRBD1 (6 bases). V gave up 0 bases and J gave up 0 bases, with 9 bases separating them. Looked up from germline, CDR1 is SGDLS and CDR2 is YYNGEE. The CDR3 is 15 amino acids. The CDR3 sequence is CASSVDWTANYGYTF. CDR3 coding DNA: TGTGCCAGCAGCGTAGACTGGACAGCTAACTATGGCTACACCTTC.

The chain couples TRBV12-3 or TRBV12-4 to TRBJ2-7, with TRBD1 identical over 7 bases. J gave up 4 bases and V 7 bases, and 7 bases lay outside the gene matches. There are 13 residues in the CDR3. CDR3 bases: TGTGCCAGCACCCGGGACAGCCGTTACGAGCAGTACTTC. This gives the protein CASTRDSRYEQYF.

This clone was detected only once. This chain joins TRBV5-6 and TRBJ1-3, with a possible D match to TRBD1 (6 bases). The V end lost 4 bases, the J end lost 4 bases, and 12 bases lay between the germline ends. The CDR3 spans 14 residues. Germline lookup yields CDR1 SGHDT and CDR2 YYEEEE. CDR3 nucleotide sequence: TGTGCCAGCAGCCCCGGACAGCTCGGAAACACCATATATTTT. Its translation: CASSPGQLGNTIYF.

In this sample, this clone turned up once. This chain joins TRBV12-3 or TRBV12-4 and TRBJ1-1; TRBD1 matches at 7 bases. The junction had 5 bases not matched to a gene; V was cut back by 6 bases and J by 4 bases. The CDR3 covers 13 residues. The CDR3 DNA follows: TGTGCCAGCAGCCAGGGGGTCGGCACTGAAGCTTTCTTT. Amino acid sequence: CASSQGVGTEAFF.

This sequence joins TRBV9 and TRBJ1-2; D remains unclear. Trimming removed 0 bases from V and 5 bases from J, with 23 bases in between. This CDR3 comprises 18 residues. Germline CDR1 reads SGDLS; CDR2 reads YYNGEE. The CDR3 loop is CASSVGVWEVTLGYGYTF. CDR3 sequence (DNA): TGTGCCAGCAGCGTAGGGGTATGGGAGGTCACGCTTGGGTATGGCTACACCTTC.

In this sample, this clone turned up a few times. The CDR3 reads CAWQQGADEKLFF. The CDR3 DNA reads as TGTGCCTGGCAACAGGGGGCGGACGAAAAACTGTTTTTT. The chain carries TRBV30 and TRBJ1-4, with 9 bases identical to TRBD1. The germline V gene encodes CDR1 GTSNPN and CDR2 SVGIG (reference sequence). This CDR3 is built from 13 residues. V lost 5 bases, J lost 8 bases, and 6 bases stayed unmatched.

In nucleotides, the CDR3 is TGTGCCAGCTCACCACCGGGTCCAGGGAACACTGAAGCTTTCTTT. Protein: CASSPPGPGNTEAFF. This chain uses TRBV18 with TRBJ1-1; D is uncertain. Germline CDR1 is KGHSH and CDR2 is LQKENI. The V gene lost 0 bases and the J gene lost 1 base, with 9 bases spanning the gap. The CDR3 consists of 15 residues.

The chain recombines TRBV6-1 with TRBJ1-1, with 7 bases identical to TRBD1. The CDR3 runs 16 residues. Germline V lookup: CDR1 MNHNS, CDR2 SASEGT. The trim removed 3 bases at V and 10 bases at J, leaving 17 bases unmatched. CDR3: CASSEGRSGTAIVAFF. The CDR3 DNA follows: TGTGCCAGCAGTGAGGGCCGATCCGGGACAGCCATCGTAGCTTTCTTT.

CDR3 sequence: CASSIGRLNLMNTEAFF. The CDR3 DNA is TGTGCCAGTAGTATCGGCAGGTTGAACCTTATGAACACTGAAGCTTTCTTT. This chain joins TRBV19 and TRBJ1-1; D ambiguous. The germline gives CDR1 LNHDA, CDR2 SQIVND (reference sequence). The ends were cut back, 3 bases at V and 0 bases at J, with 17 bases in the middle. CDR3 size: 17 residues.

The CDR3 spells CASSLDRGDRGYTF. The CDR3 DNA reads TGTGCCAGCAGCTTAGACAGGGGGGATCGGGGCTACACCTTC. The V call is TRBV13, the J call TRBJ1-2, with 8 positions matching TRBD1. Germline CDR1 PRHDT, CDR2 FYEKMQ (reference sequence). V lost 1 base and J lost 8; bases outside the gene matches: 6. The CDR3 loop spans 14 amino acids. The entire variable domain, with the rest obtained from reference TRBV13 and TRBJ1-2, is as follows: AAGVIQSPRHLIKEKRETATLKCYPIPRHDTVYWYQQGPGQDPQFLISFYEKMQSDKGSIPDRFSAQQFSDYHSELNMSSLELGDSALYFCASSLDRGDRGYTFGSGTRLTVV.

The rearrangement uses TRBV19 and TRBJ1-4, with D perhaps TRBD1 (5 bases). Trimming removed 2 bases from V and 2 bases from J, with 6 bases in between. CDR1 LNHDA and CDR2 SQIVND come from the germline V gene (reference sequence). There are 14 residues in the CDR3. The CDR3 spells CASSIRGTNEKLFF. In DNA, the CDR3 is TGTGCCAGTAGTATAAGGGGTACTAATGAAAAACTGTTTTTT.

The gene calls are TRBV7-9 and TRBJ2-1, with 9 bases identical to TRBD2. This CDR3 has 15 residues. The germline gives CDR1 SEHNR, CDR2 FQNEAQ (reference sequence). With V trimmed by 6 bases and J by 4 bases, 7 bases remained unmatched. CDR3 residues: CASRYSGGTYNEQFF. The CDR3 nucleotides read TGTGCCAGCAGATATAGCGGGGGCACTTACAATGAGCAGTTCTTC.

This rearrangement joins TRBV6-5 to TRBJ2-7, with TRBD2 as a possible D gene (5 bases). Germline V gene data show CDR1 as MNHEY and CDR2 as SVGAGI. The CDR3 totals 12 residues. The V end lost 4 bases, the J end lost 9 bases, and 13 bases lay between the germline ends. CDR3 in amino acids: CASSLGGSGQYF. As DNA, the CDR3 is TGTGCCAGCAGTTTGGGTGGGAGCGGGCAGTACTTC.

This clone has a single count. This chain links TRBV9 with TRBJ1-2, with D possibly being TRBD1 (5 bases). Germline CDR1 and CDR2: SGDLS and YYNGEE. V lost 0 bases and J 2 bases, leaving 14 bases between the germline ends. This CDR3 comprises 16 residues. In DNA, the CDR3 is TGTGCCAGCAGCGTAGATCAGGGCGCCGGCAACTATGGCTACACCTTC. Its translation is CASSVDQGAGNYGYTF.

The chain joins TRBV5-1 to TRBJ1-4; perhaps TRBD1 as D (5 bases). This CDR3 is 15 amino acids long. Trimming took 4 bases from V and 7 from J, leaving 17 bases between them. Germline V gene sequence: CDR1 SGHRS, CDR2 YFSETQ. CDR3: CASSLYPVTGEKLFF. The CDR3 DNA is TGCGCCAGCAGCCTTTACCCCGTCACAGGTGAAAAACTGTTTTTT.

The V and J genes are TRBV20-1 and TRBJ2-1; 13 nucleotides line up with TRBD2. V lost 3 bases, J lost 12 bases, and 5 bases stayed unmatched. CDR3 length: 13 residues. Germline CDR1 reads DFQATT; CDR2 reads SNEGSKA (reference sequence). The CDR3 reads CSASTSGRAWQFF. CDR3 in DNA: TGCAGTGCTAGTACTAGCGGGAGGGCCTGGCAGTTCTTC.

The chain couples TRBV18 to TRBJ1-1, with TRBD1 matching over 7 bases. Germline CDR1 KGHSH, CDR2 LQKENI. V lost 4 bases and J lost 7; bases outside the gene matches: 3. The CDR3 contains 12 residues. The CDR3 protein is CASSRDRNEAFF. CDR3 DNA: TGTGCCAGCTCACGGGACAGAAATGAAGCTTTCTTT.

The chain couples TRBV12-3 or TRBV12-4 to TRBJ2-7; D gene uncertain. The CDR3 spans 11 residues. The V gene lost 5 bases and the J gene lost 2 bases, with 4 bases spanning the gap. The CDR3 region has the DNA TGTGCCAGCAGTGGAGCCTACGAGCAGTACTTC. Its protein product is CASSGAYEQYF.